These T cell receptor beta chains were read from a single sample in a study of blood T cell repertoires in COVID-19. Measured with immunoSEQ multiplex PCR; TCRdb has only the in-frame clones, and not every one. This sample has 350,000 to 400,000 clones, with about nine tenths found just once. The sequenced material came from PBMCs or T cells enriched from blood (not recorded which). These receptors all come from a woman between 40 and 55 years old who had been exposed to COVID-19. Each CDR3 is given with its conserved first and last residue. Fields, in order: D gene, clone size, V gene, J gene, CDR3 protein, CDR3 DNA. A D gene is named only where the DNA matches it firmly. The size entry is marked missing in some rows and otherwise reads once, few, many or a size class.

.,.,TRBV9,TRBJ2-1,CASTPRGRNNEQFF,TGTGCCAGCACCCCTAGGGGCCGAAACAATGAGCAGTTCTTC
.,.,TRBV19,TRBJ1-2,CASSNLRDSHYGYTF,TGTGCCAGTAGTAACCTTCGGGACTCTCACTATGGCTACACCTTC
TRBD1,.,TRBV5-1,TRBJ2-7,CASSGQGTNEQYF,TGCGCCAGCAGCGGACAGGGGACAAATGAACAGTACTTC
TRBD1,.,TRBV19,TRBJ2-6,CASSRPGTGLGANVLTF,TGTGCCAGTAGTCGTCCCGGGACAGGGTTGGGGGCCAACGTCCTGACTTTC
.,once,TRBV19,TRBJ1-5,CASSAGSNQPQHF,TGTGCCAGTAGTGCAGGTAGCAATCAGCCCCAGCATTTT
TRBD1,once,TRBV18,TRBJ1-2,CASSPLTGAYGYTF,TGTGCCAGCTCACCGTTGACAGGGGCCTATGGCTACACCTTC
TRBD1,.,TRBV5-1,TRBJ1-1,CASSPRTGWANTEAFF,TGCGCCAGCAGCCCTCGGACAGGATGGGCGAACACTGAAGCTTTCTTT
.,.,TRBV3-1/TRBV3-2,TRBJ1-3,CASSPSFRGSGNTIYF,TGTGCCAGCAGCCCTTCCTTCCGAGGGTCTGGAAACACCATATATTTT
TRBD1,.,TRBV19,TRBJ1-1,CASSPQGVRTEAFF,TGTGCCAGTAGTCCTCAGGGGGTTCGCACTGAAGCTTTCTTT
TRBD2,.,TRBV30,TRBJ2-7,CAWRPRGTSGIYEQYF,TGTGCCTGGAGACCAAGGGGGACTAGCGGGATCTACGAGCAGTACTTC
TRBD1,.,TRBV27,TRBJ1-2,CATGTGRDYTF,TGTGCCACCGGGACAGGGAGGGACTACACCTTC
TRBD1,.,TRBV18,TRBJ2-6,CASSPKGAAGANVLTF,TGTGCCAGCTCACCTAAGGGGGCGGCTGGGGCCAACGTCCTGACTTTC
.,.,TRBV7-9,TRBJ2-4,CASSLAMIPADIAKNIQYF,TGTGCCAGCAGCTTAGCGATGATCCCAGCGGATATAGCCAAAAACATTCAGTACTTC
TRBD1,few,TRBV30,TRBJ1-6,CAWSVARTGGFYNSPLHF,TGTGCCTGGAGTGTAGCCCGGACAGGGGGCTTTTATAATTCACCCCTCCACTTT
.,once,TRBV3-1/TRBV3-2,TRBJ2-7,CASSQAPGEQYF,TGTGCCAGCAGCCAAGCCCCGGGCGAGCAGTACTTC
TRBD1,.,TRBV19,TRBJ1-4,CASSTTRQGATNEKLFF,TGTGCCAGTAGTACGACCCGACAGGGTGCAACTAATGAAAAACTGTTTTTT
.,.,TRBV6-4,TRBJ1-6,CASSEDIGFNSPLHF,TGTGCCAGCAGTGAGGACATAGGCTTTAATTCACCCCTCCACTTT
.,.,TRBV5-1,TRBJ1-1,CASSLAVQGTEAFF,TGCGCCAGCAGCCTGGCCGTACAGGGAACTGAAGCTTTCTTT
.,.,TRBV19,TRBJ1-1,CASRRGQGTEAFF,TGTGCCAGTAGGAGGGGACAAGGCACTGAAGCTTTCTTT
.,.,TRBV27,TRBJ1-2,CASSLGGGQRYGYTF,TGTGCCAGCAGTTTAGGGGGAGGGCAGCGCTATGGCTACACCTTC
.,.,TRBV5-6,TRBJ1-2,CASSTLQGLTSGYTF,TGTGCCAGCAGCACACTCCAGGGGCTTACTAGTGGCTACACCTTC
.,.,TRBV7-3,TRBJ2-1,CASSPQNNEQFF,TGTGCCAGCAGCCCACAGAACAATGAGCAGTTCTTC
.,.,TRBV5-6,TRBJ2-7,CASPIRLSLAYEQYF,TGTGCCAGCCCCATACGACTCTCCTTGGCCTACGAGCAGTACTTC
TRBD1,.,TRBV7-9,TRBJ2-7,CASSGWTGVDPYEQYF,TGTGCCAGCAGCGGATGGACAGGAGTCGACCCCTACGAGCAGTACTTC
.,once,TRBV30,TRBJ2-3,CAWSGTSLNTQYF,TGTGCCTGGAGCGGAACTAGCCTCAATACGCAGTATTTT
.,.,TRBV12-3/TRBV12-4,TRBJ1-1,CASSLARGAEAFF,TGTGCCAGCAGTTTAGCCCGGGGGGCTGAAGCTTTCTTT
TRBD2,.,TRBV11-3,TRBJ2-1,CASSSGGGQNEQFF,TGTGCCAGCAGCTCGGGCGGGGGGCAGAATGAGCAGTTCTTC
.,.,TRBV2,TRBJ1-5,CASSLIGSNQPQHF,TGTGCCAGCAGTCTCATCGGGAGCAATCAGCCCCAGCATTTT